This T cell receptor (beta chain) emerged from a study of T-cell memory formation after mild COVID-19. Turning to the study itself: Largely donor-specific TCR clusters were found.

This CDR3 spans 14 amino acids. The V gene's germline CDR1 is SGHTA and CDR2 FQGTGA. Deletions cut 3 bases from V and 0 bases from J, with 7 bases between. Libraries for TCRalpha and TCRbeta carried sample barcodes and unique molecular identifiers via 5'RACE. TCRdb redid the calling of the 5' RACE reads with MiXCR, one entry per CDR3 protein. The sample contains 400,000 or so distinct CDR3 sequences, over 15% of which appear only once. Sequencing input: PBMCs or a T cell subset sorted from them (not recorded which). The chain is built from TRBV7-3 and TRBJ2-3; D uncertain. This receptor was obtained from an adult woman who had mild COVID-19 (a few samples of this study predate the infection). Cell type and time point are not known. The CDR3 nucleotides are TGTGCCAGCAGCTTGACACCCAGCACAGATACGCAGTATTTT. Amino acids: CASSLTPSTDTQYF.